The 2 T cell receptor beta chains below all came from one sample that was sequenced in a study of T cells in Graves' hyperthyroidism and ophthalmopathy. Using RNA transcripts as the source, TCR beta CDR3 regions were amplified. The HTBI set primed first-round TCR CDR3 RT-PCR. Using its own MiXCR run on the multiplex PCR reads, TCRdb lists one record per CDR3 protein. This table has some 300,000 distinct CDR3 sequences, about 14% appearing once. Sequencing was carried out using blood. The receptors stem from a woman aged 30 to 39 with Graves' hyperthyroidism that later progressed to Graves' ophthalmopathy.

This clonotype was picked up many times. The rearrangement joins TRBV27 to TRBJ2-2; perhaps TRBD2 as D (6 bases). There are 15 residues in the CDR3. Trimming pared 4 bases from V and 3 bases from J, leaving 12 bases between. Germline CDR1 and CDR2: MNHEY and SMNVEV (reference sequence). CDR3 residues: CASSSERADTGELFF. In DNA, the CDR3 is TGTGCCAGCAGTTCCGAGCGGGCCGACACCGGGGAGCTGTTTTTT.

This clonotype was found many times. The J gene is TRBJ1-2, the V gene TRBV10-3; weak D call: TRBD1 (6 bases). The germline CDR1 and CDR2 sequences are ENHRY and SYGVKD. CDR3 length: 14 residues. Trimming removed 9 bases at V and 4 bases at J, with 18 bases between. The CDR3 sequence is CAMTNRQDSYGYTF. In DNA, the CDR3 is TGTGCCATGACTAACCGACAGGACAGCTATGGCTACACCTTC.